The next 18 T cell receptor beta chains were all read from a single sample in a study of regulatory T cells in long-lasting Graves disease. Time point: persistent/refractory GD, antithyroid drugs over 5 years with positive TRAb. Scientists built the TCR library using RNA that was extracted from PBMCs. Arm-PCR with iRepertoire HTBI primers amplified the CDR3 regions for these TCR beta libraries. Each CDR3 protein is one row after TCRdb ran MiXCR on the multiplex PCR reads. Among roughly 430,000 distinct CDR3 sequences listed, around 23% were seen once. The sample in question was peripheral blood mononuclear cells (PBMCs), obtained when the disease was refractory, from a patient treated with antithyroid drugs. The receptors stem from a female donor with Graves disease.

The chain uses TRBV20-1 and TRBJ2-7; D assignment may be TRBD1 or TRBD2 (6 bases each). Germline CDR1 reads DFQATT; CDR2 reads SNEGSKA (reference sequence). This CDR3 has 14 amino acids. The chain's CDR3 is CSPEAGTSSYEQYF. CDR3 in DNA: TGCAGCCCAGAGGCGGGGACAAGCTCCTACGAGCAGTACTTC.

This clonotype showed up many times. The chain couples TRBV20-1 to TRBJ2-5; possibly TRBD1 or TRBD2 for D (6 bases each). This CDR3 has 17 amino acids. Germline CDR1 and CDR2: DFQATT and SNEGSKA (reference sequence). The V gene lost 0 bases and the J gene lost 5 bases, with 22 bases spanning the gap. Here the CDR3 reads CSARDSLRGRARETQYF. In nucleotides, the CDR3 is TGCAGTGCTAGAGACAGCCTTCGGGGGCGGGCAAGGGAGACCCAGTACTTC.

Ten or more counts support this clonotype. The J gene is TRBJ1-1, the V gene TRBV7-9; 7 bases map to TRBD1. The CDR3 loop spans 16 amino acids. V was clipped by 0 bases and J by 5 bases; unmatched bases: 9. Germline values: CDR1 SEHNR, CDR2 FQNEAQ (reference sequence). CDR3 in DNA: TGTGCCAGCAGCTTAGCCCTACCGACAGGGAAGACTGAAGCTTTCTTT. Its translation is CASSLALPTGKTEAFF.

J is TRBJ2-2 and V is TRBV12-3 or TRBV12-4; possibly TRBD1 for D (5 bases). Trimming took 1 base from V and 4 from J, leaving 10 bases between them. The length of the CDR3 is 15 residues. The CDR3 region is CASSLDRRGTGELFF. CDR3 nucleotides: TGTGCCAGCAGTTTAGATAGAAGGGGCACCGGGGAGCTGTTTTTT.

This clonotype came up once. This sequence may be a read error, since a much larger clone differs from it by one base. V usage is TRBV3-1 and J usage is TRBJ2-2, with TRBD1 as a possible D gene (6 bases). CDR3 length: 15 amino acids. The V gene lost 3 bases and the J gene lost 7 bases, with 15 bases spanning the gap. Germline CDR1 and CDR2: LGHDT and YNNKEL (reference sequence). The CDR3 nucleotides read TGTGCCAGCAGCCAGGACAGCGTGTCGATCGGGGAGCTGTTTTTT. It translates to CASSQDSVSIGELFF.

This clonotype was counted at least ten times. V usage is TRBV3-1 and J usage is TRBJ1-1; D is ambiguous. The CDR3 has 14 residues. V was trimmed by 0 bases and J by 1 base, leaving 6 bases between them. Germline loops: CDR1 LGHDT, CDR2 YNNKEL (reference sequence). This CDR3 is CASSQDPGNTEAFF. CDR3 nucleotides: TGTGCCAGCAGCCAAGATCCCGGGAACACTGAAGCTTTCTTT.

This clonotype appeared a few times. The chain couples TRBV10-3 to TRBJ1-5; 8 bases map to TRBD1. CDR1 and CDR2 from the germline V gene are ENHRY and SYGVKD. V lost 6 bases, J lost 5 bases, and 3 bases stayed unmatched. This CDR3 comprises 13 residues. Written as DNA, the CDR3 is TGTGCCATCAGCCCGGACAGGGATCAGCCCCAGCATTTT. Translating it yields CAISPDRDQPQHF.

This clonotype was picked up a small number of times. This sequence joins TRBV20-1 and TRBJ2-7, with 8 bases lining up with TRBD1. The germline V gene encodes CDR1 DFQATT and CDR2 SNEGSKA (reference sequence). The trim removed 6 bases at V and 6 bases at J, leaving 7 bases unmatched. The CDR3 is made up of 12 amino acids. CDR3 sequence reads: CSAKSTGGEQYF. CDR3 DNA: TGCAGTGCCAAGAGTACAGGGGGCGAGCAGTACTTC.

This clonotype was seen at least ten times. The CDR3 DNA reads TGCAGTGCCGTGGAGGAACTAAACATTCAGTACTTC. Translating it yields CSAVEELNIQYF. The chain employs TRBV20-1 and TRBJ2-4; tentatively, D is TRBD2 (5 bases). This CDR3 comprises 12 residues. The V end lost 6 bases, the J end lost 6 bases, and 12 bases lay between the germline ends. The germline gives CDR1 DFQATT, CDR2 SNEGSKA (reference sequence).

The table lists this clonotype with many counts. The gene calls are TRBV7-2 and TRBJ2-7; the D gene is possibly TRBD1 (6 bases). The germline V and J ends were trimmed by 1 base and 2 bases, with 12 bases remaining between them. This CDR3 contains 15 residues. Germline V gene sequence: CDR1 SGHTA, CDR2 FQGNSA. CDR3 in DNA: TGTGCCAGCAGCTTAGTGTTGGACAGAGCCTACGAGCAGTACTTC. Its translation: CASSLVLDRAYEQYF.

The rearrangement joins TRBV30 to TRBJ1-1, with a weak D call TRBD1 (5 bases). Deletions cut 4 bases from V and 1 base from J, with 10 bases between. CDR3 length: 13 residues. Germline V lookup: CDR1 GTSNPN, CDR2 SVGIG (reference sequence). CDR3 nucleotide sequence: TGTGCCTGGAAGGCGGGGCCGAACACTGAAGCTTTCTTT. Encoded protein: CAWKAGPNTEAFF.

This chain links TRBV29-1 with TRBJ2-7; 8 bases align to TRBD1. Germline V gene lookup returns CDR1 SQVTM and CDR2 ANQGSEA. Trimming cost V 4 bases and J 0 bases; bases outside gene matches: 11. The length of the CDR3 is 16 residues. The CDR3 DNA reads TGCAGCGTTGCACCTTGCCGGGACAGGAGCTCCTACGAGCAGTACTTC. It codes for CSVAPCRDRSSYEQYF.

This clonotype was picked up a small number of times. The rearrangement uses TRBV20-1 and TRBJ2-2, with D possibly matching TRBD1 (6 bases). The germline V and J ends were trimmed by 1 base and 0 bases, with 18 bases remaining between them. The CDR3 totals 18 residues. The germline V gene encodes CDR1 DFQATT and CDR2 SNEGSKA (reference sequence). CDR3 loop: CSARGEGTLMANTGELFF. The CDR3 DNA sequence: TGCAGTGCTAGAGGCGAAGGGACATTGATGGCGAACACCGGGGAGCTGTTTTTT.

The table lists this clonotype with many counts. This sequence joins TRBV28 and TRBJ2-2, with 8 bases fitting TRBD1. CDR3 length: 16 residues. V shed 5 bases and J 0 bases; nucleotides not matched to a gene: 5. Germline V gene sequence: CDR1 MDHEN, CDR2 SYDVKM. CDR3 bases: TGTGCCAGCAGTGCCATACAGGGGGCGAACACCGGGGAGCTGTTTTTT. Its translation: CASSAIQGANTGELFF. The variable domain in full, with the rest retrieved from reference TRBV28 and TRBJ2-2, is DVKVTQSSRYLVKRTGEKVFLECVQDMDHENMFWYRQDPGLGLRLIYFSYDVKMKEKGDIPEGYSVSREKKERFSLILESASTNQTSMYLCASSAIQGANTGELFFGEGSRLTVL.

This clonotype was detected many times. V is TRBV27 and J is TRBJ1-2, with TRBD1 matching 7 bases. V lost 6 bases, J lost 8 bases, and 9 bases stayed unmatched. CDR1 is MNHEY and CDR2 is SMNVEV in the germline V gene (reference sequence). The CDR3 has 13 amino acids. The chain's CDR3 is CASRPTGNLGYTF. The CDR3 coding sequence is TGTGCCAGCAGGCCGACAGGGAATTTGGGCTACACCTTC.

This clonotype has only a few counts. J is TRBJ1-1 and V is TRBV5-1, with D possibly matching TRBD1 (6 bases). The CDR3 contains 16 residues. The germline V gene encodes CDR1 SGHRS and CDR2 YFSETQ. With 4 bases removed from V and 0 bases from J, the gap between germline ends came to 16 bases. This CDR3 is CASSPGHESLNTEAFF. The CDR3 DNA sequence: TGCGCCAGCAGCCCGGGACATGAAAGCCTGAACACTGAAGCTTTCTTT.

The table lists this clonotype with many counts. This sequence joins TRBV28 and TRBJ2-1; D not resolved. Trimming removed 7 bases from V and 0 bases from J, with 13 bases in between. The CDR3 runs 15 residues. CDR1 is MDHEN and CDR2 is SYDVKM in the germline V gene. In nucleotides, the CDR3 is TGTGCCAGCACCCCCCGGGTGGGCTCCTACAATGAGCAGTTCTTC. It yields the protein CASTPRVGSYNEQFF.

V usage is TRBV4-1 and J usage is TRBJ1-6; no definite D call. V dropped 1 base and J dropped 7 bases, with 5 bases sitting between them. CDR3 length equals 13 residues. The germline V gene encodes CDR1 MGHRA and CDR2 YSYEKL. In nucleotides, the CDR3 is TGCGCCAGCAGCCAAGTTCTGAATTCACCCCTCCACTTT. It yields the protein CASSQVLNSPLHF.